This is a list of T cell receptor beta chains from one sample in a study of blood T cell repertoires in COVID-19. Sequencing was performed with immunoSEQ multiplex PCR; in TCRdb, only in-frame clones are kept and a portion is missing. The profile shows around 280,000 clones, 75% to 90% of them singletons. The sequenced sample was peripheral blood. The receptors stem from a woman aged 30 to 39 who had recovered from COVID-19. Each CDR3 is given with its conserved first and last residue.

V gene	J gene	CDR3 length	CDR3 protein
TRBV6-5	TRBJ2-3	14	CASSSGQYTDTQYF
TRBV19	TRBJ1-6	16	CASSMMGASYNSPLHF
TRBV28	TRBJ2-7	16	CASSSPGLAGTYEQYF
TRBV28	TRBJ1-6	16	CASSLKVVRPNSPLHF
TRBV9	TRBJ1-1	14	CASSVVRSPTEAFF
TRBV6-1	TRBJ1-1	14	CASSETGGLTEAFF
TRBV7-6	TRBJ2-2	16	CASSLFRGRDTGELFF
TRBV15	TRBJ2-5	16	CATSRLGVGGQETQYF
TRBV15	TRBJ1-1	15	CATSRGTGGVTEAFF
TRBV11-2	TRBJ1-2	14	CASSLDQGADGYTF
TRBV27	TRBJ1-1	13	CASSYGGYTEAFF
TRBV6-1	TRBJ1-5	14	CASSDSDSEQPQHF